This TCR beta chain comes out of a study of OX40 agonist ivuxolimab in advanced cancers. About the research overall: Dose-escalation patients had hepatocellular carcinoma, melanoma, renal cell or head and neck cancer. A male proportion of more than 75% was recorded, with mean age around 64 years and range roughly 23 to 90. It was permissible to have had prior anti-PD-1, anti-PD-L1 or anti-CTLA-4 therapy, and around 40% had some.

The repertoire was sequenced with immunoSEQ multiplex PCR; TCRdb's copy has only in-frame clones and lacks some. The data contain roughly 20,000 clones, 70% to 90% of them singletons. There are 15 residues in the CDR3. Unmatched junction bases numbered 4, after V lost 2 bases and J lost 2 bases. Looked up from germline, CDR1 is LNHNV and CDR2 is YYDKDF (reference sequence). Sequenced material: CD4+ or CD8+ T cells sorted from blood, taken in a trial of the OX40 agonist ivuxolimab. The chain couples TRBV15 to TRBJ2-7, with 9 positions matching TRBD1. The TCR was taken from an adult with an advanced solid tumor such as melanoma, head and neck, liver or kidney cancer. CDR3 bases: TGTGCCACCAGCAGACAAACAGGGGGCGCCTACGAGCAGTACTTC. Its protein is CATSRQTGGAYEQYF.